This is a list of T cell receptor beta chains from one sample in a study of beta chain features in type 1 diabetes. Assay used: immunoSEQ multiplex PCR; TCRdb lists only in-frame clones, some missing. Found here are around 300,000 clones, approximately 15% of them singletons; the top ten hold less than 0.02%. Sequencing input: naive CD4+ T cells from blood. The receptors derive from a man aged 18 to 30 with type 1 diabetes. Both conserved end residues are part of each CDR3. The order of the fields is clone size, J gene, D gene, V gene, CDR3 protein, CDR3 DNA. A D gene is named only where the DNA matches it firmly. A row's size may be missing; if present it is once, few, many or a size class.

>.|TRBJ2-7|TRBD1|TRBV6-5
CASSLQGYEQYF
TGTGCCAGCAGCCTACAGGGGTACGAGCAGTACTTC
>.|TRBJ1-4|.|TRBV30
CAWTGTQARKLFF
TGTGCCTGGACTGGGACTCAGGCCCGAAAACTGTTTTTT
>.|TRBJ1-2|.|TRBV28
CASSLPGNYGYTF
TGTGCCAGCAGTTTACCGGGGAACTATGGCTACACCTTC
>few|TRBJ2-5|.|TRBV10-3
CAISDYSQETQYF
TGTGCCATCAGTGATTACAGCCAAGAGACCCAGTACTTC
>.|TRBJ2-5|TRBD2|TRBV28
CASSLLAGGQETQYF
TGTGCCAGCAGTTTGCTAGCGGGTGGCCAAGAGACCCAGTACTTC
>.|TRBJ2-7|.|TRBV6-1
CAIGSGNSYEQYF
TGTGCCATCGGGTCCGGGAACTCCTACGAGCAGTACTTC
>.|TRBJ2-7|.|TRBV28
CASTFRGREYEQYF
TGTGCCAGCACATTTCGGGGAAGGGAATACGAGCAGTACTTC
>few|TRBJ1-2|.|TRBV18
CASSPPSQGNYGYTF
TGTGCCAGCTCACCACCGTCACAGGGCAACTATGGCTACACCTTC
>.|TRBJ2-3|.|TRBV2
CASSISGSTDTQYF
TGTGCCAGCAGTATAAGCGGGAGCACAGATACGCAGTATTTT
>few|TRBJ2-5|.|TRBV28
CASSRVTDQETQYF
TGTGCCAGCAGTCGGGTGACAGACCAAGAGACCCAGTACTTC
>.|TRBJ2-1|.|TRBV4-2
CASSQAERAQYNEQFF
TGTGCCAGCAGCCAAGCGGAGCGGGCCCAATACAATGAGCAGTTCTTC
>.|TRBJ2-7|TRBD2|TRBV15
CATSRAGGGDSYEQYF
TGTGCCACCAGCAGAGCCGGCGGGGGGGACTCCTACGAGCAGTACTTC
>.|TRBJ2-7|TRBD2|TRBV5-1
CASSLVLAGDEQYF
TGCGCCAGCAGCTTGGTTCTAGCGGGAGACGAGCAGTACTTC
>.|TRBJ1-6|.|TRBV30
CAWSGSILGRSPLHF
TGTGCCTGGAGTGGAAGTATCCTTGGGAGGTCACCCCTCCACTTT
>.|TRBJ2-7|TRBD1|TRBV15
CATSTGTGGYEQYF
TGTGCCACCAGCACCGGGACAGGGGGCTACGAGCAGTACTTC
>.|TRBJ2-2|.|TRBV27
CASSFASRLFTGELFF
TGTGCCAGCAGTTTTGCCTCGCGACTCTTCACCGGGGAGCTGTTTTTT
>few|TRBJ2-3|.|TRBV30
CAWARGGTDTQYF
TGTGCCTGGGCGAGGGGGGGGACAGATACGCAGTATTTT
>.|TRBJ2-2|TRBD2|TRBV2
CASSWREYGELFF
TGTGCCAGCAGTTGGCGGGAGTACGGGGAGCTGTTTTTT
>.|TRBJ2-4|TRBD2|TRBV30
CAWTGGAKNIQYF
TGTGCCTGGACGGGGGGGGCCAAAAACATTCAGTACTTC
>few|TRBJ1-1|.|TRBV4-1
CASSRKGSGAFF
TGCGCCAGCAGCCGGAAGGGTAGCGGTGCTTTCTTT
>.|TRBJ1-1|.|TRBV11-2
CASSFEVGLPAAEAFF
TGTGCCAGCAGCTTTGAGGTAGGCCTTCCGGCGGCGGAAGCTTTCTTT
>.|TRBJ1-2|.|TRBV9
CASSANLVAYGYTF
TGTGCCAGCAGCGCGAACCTGGTTGCGTATGGCTACACCTTC
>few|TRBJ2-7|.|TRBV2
CASNRGSAYEQYF
TGTGCCAGCAACCGGGGGAGCGCCTACGAGCAGTACTTC
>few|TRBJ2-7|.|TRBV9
CASSVAVRDEQYF
TGTGCCAGCAGCGTAGCTGTGAGGGACGAGCAGTACTTC
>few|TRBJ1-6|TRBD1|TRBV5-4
CASSTRPGQGAGSPLHF
TGTGCCAGCAGCACACGACCGGGACAGGGGGCCGGTTCACCCCTCCACTTT
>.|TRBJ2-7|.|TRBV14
CASSQDLSSSSYEQYF
TGTGCCAGCAGCCAAGATCTTTCATCCAGCTCCTACGAGCAGTACTTC
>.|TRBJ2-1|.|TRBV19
CATKEDYYNEQFF
TGTGCCACGAAAGAGGACTACTACAATGAGCAGTTCTTC
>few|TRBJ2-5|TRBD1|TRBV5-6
CASSLYRGRRETQYF
TGTGCCAGCAGCCTCTACAGGGGGCGACGCGAGACCCAGTACTTC
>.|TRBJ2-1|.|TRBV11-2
CASSLELGRLTYNEQFF
TGTGCCAGCAGCTTAGAGTTGGGGCGACTTACCTACAATGAGCAGTTCTTC